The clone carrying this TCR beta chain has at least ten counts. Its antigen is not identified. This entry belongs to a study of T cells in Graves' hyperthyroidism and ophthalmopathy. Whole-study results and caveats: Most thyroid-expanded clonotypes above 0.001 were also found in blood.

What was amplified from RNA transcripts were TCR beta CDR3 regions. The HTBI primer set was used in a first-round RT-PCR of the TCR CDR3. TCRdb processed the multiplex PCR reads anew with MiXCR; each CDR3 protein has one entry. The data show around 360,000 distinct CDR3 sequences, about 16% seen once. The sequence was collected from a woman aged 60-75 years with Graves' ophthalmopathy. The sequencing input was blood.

The CDR3 nucleotides read TGTGCCAGCAGCCCCGGACGGAACACTGAAGCTTTCTTT. Translated: CASSPGRNTEAFF. V usage is TRBV27 and J usage is TRBJ1-1; no clear D. V lost 6 bases and J lost 1, with 9 bases in between. The germline V gene encodes CDR1 MNHEY and CDR2 SMNVEV (reference sequence). This CDR3 region has 13 residues.